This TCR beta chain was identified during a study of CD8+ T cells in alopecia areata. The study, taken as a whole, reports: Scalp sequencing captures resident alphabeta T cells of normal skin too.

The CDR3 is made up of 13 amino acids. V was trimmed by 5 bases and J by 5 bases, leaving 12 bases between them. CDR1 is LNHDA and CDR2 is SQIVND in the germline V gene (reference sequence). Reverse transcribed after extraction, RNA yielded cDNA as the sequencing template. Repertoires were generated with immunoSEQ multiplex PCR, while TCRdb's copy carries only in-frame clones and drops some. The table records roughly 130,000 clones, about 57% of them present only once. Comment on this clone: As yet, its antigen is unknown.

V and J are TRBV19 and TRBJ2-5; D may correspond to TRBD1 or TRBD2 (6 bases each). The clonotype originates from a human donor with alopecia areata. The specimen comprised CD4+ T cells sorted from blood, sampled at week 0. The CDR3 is CASSQGGSETQYF. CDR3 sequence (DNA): TGTGCCAGTAGTCAAGGGGGGTCCGAGACCCAGTACTTC.